This TCR beta chain was identified during a study of blood T cells in healthy people across ages. Study results and caveats: In long-lived donors, naive CD4+ cell counts and diversity exceeded those of aged donors.

This clonotype has just a few counts. Its antigen is unidentified. Together with a sample-barcoded 5' primer, a J-beta primer mix was included in a second PCR lasting about 6 to 12 cycles. TCRdb passed the 5' RACE reads through MiXCR, listing each CDR3 protein once. The table has some 700,000 distinct CDR3 sequences, 40% to 45% seen once. Isolation yielded PBMCs, at least 7 million per sample, in every case. The ends were cut back, 2 bases at V and 4 bases at J, with 13 bases in the middle. The germline CDR1 and CDR2 sequences are SGHTA and FQGNSA. This CDR3 spans 15 amino acids. The TCR was taken from an older woman in good health. The V gene is TRBV7-2, the J gene TRBJ2-3; D not resolved. Material for sequencing was blood. The DNA of the CDR3 is TGTGCCAGCAGCTTAAGTCGGGTAGCAGCAGATACGCAGTATTTT. Translating it yields CASSLSRVAADTQYF.